This note documents a single T cell receptor beta chain sequence. The antigen is undetermined. Two oligonucleotides, mixed equimolar, formed the beta constant-region primer covering TRBC1 and TRBC2. TCRdb re-derived calls from the UMI-ligation and nested PCR reads in MiXCR, one entry per CDR3 protein. The sample includes around 160,000 distinct CDR3 sequences, about 15% of them seen just once. The data belong to a study of naive and memory T cell subsets. Study findings and constraints: From naive to CM, EM and EMRA, diversity decreased and Gini increased.

Alpha and beta libraries were amplified separately from the second PCR onward. CD8 T cells were positively selected from what remained after CD4 positive selection. V lost 2 bases to trimming and J lost 0 bases; unmatched junction nucleotides: 3. This CDR3 has 16 amino acids. Germline V lookup: CDR1 SGHKS, CDR2 YYEKEE (reference sequence). The receptor comes from a human donor in good health. The chain combines TRBV5-5 with TRBJ1-4; 8 bases match TRBD1. Sample: naive CD4+ T cells from blood. CDR3 sequence: CASSFQDRATNEKLFF. The DNA of the CDR3 is TGTGCCAGCAGCTTCCAGGACAGGGCAACTAATGAAAAACTGTTTTTT. The full variable domain, its missing parts supplied by reference TRBV5-5 and TRBJ1-4, is DAGVTQSPTHLIKTRGQQVTLRCSPISGHKSVSWYQQVLGQGPQFIFQYYEKEERGRGNFPDRFSARQFPNYSSELNVNALLLGDSALYLCASSFQDRATNEKLFFGSGTQLSVL.